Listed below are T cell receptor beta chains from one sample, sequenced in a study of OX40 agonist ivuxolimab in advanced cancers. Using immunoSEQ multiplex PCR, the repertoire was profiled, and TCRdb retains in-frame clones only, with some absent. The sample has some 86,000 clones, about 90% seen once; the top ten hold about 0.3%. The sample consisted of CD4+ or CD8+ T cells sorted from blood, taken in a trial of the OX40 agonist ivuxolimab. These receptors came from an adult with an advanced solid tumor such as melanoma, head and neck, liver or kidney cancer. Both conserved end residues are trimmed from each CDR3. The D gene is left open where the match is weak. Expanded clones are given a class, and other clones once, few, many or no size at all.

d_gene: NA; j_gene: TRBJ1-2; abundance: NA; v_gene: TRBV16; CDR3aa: ASSPRQDYGYT
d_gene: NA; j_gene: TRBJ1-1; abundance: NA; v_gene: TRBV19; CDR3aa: ASSIRFHGNTEAF
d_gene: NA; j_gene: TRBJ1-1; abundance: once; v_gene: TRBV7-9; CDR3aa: ASSFPTETEAF
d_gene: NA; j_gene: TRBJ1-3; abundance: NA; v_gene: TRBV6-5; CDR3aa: ASSYGGTAGNTIY
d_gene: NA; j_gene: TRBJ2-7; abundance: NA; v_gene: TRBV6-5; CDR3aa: ASSPRLRGSYEQY
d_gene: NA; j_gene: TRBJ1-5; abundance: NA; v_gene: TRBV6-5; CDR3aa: ASTQMSGSDQPQH
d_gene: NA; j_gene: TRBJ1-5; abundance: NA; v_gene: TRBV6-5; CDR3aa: ASSPVHSNQPQH
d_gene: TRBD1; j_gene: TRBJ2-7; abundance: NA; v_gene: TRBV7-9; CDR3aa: ASSLAPRGQGSEQY
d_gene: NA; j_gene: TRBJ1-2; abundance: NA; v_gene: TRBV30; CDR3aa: AWSVGGPNGYT
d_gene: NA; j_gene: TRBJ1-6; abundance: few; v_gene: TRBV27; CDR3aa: ASSRRTGGSNSPLH
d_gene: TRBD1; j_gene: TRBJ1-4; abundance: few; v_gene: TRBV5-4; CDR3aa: ASSFGRVQGANEKLF
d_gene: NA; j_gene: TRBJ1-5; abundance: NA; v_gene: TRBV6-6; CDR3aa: ASSPPGQPQH
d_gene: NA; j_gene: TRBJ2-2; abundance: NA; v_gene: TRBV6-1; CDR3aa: ASSELGSDTGELF
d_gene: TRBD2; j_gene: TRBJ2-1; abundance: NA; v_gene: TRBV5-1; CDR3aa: ASSLGSGGPNEQF
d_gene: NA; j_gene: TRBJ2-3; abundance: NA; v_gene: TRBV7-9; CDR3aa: ASSLGRGGPDTQY